This T cell receptor (beta chain) is drawn from a study of T-cell memory formation after mild COVID-19. A 5'RACE reaction primed in the constant segment made cDNA libraries of TCR alpha and TCR beta, and these carried sample barcodes and UMIs. TCRdb processed the 5' RACE reads anew with MiXCR; each CDR3 protein has one entry. The repertoire includes more than 250,000 distinct CDR3 sequences, 15% to 20% of them detected once, and 23% sits in the top ten. Study conclusions and caveats: Clones which contracted sat mainly in CM and EM if CD4+, and in EMRA if CD8+. The finding that pre-infection memory included some responding clones suggested that cross-reactive memory joined.

A word on this clonotype: Its antigen remains unknown.

The material sequenced was PBMCs or a T cell subset sorted from them (not recorded which). The sequence was collected from a man younger than 30 who had mild COVID-19 (a few samples of this study predate the infection). Cell type and time point are not known.

This CDR3 reads CATSRVRAGGTGELFF. CDR3 in DNA: TGTGCCACCAGCAGAGTTCGGGCAGGGGGTACCGGGGAGCTGTTTTTT. This chain uses TRBV15 with TRBJ2-2, with TRBD1 matching 7 bases. V lost 1 base, J lost 5 bases, and 7 bases stayed unmatched. The CDR3 sequence is 16 residues long. Looked up from germline, CDR1 is LNHNV and CDR2 is YYDKDF (reference sequence).